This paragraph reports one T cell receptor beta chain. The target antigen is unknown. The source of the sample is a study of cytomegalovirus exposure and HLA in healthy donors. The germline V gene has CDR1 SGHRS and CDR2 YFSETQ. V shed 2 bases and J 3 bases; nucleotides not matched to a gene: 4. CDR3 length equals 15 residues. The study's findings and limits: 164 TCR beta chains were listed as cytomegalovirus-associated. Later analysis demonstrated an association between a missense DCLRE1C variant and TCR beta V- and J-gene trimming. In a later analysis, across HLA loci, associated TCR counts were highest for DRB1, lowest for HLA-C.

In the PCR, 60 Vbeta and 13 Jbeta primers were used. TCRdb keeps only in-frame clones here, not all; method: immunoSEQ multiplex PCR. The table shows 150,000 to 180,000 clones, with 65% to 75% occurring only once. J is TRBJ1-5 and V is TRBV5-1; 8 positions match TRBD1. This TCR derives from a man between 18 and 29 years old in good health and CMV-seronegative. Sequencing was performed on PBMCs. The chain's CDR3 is CASSFQGAYNQPQHF. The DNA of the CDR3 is TGCGCCAGCAGCTTTCAGGGGGCTTACAATCAGCCCCAGCATTTT.